The TCR beta chain described here comes from a study of T cell repertoires in cytomegalovirus infection. Study-wide background: Matching HLA type and CMV infection were both indicated by public TCR beta signatures.

Germline trimming cut 3 bases from V and 10 bases from J; bases unmatched to any gene: 5. The CDR3 length is 13 residues. The V gene's germline CDR1 is ENHRY and CDR2 SYGVKD. This clonotype came up a few times. No antigen is known for it. TCRdb independently ran MiXCR on the reads; one entry per CDR3 protein. The table lists 450,000 to 550,000 distinct CDR3 sequences, about 42% of them singletons. The sample here was cultured PBMCs, taken from culture after CMV antigen stimulation. This sequence originates from a human donor in good health (CMV status not recorded). Some clones in this sample may be carry-over from other donors' samples. The chain combines TRBV10-3 with TRBJ1-4; 7 nucleotides align to TRBD1. As DNA, the CDR3 is TGTGCCATCAGTGACGGGCAGGGGGTAAAACTGTTTTTT. Residues: CAISDGQGVKLFF.